These 24 T cell receptor beta chains were all obtained from the same sample, sequenced in a study of neurological immune-mediated disorders. From the 5' RACE reads, TCRdb called clonotypes with MiXCR, one entry per CDR3 protein. Of about 62,000 distinct CDR3 sequences listed, under 5.5% are singletons. Source material: PBMCs. The receptor source for this set is a woman in her 50s with multiple sclerosis.

This clonotype was counted many times. The rearrangement joins TRBV14 to TRBJ1-3, with 7 bases aligning to TRBD1. Germline lookup yields CDR1 SGHDN and CDR2 FVKESK. The CDR3 contains 17 residues. Unmatched junction bases numbered 7, after V lost 2 bases and J lost 0 bases. The CDR3 protein is CASSQLRDRHSGNTIYF. DNA of the CDR3: TGTGCCAGCAGCCAACTTCGGGACAGACACTCTGGAAACACCATATATTTT.

Ten or more counts support this clonotype. An end of the junction does not agree with germline; a read error may underlie this. This sequence joins TRBV11-3 and TRBJ1-5, with D perhaps matching TRBD1 (6 bases). Germline V CDR1 and CDR2: SGHNT, YENEEA. The CDR3 is 13 residues long. As DNA, the CDR3 is TGTGCCAGCAGCACCGGACACGGACAGCCCCAGAATTTT. Translated, it gives CASSTGHGQPQNF.

This clonotype was seen ten or more times. The V gene is TRBV7-2, the J gene TRBJ1-2; 8 positions agree with TRBD1. CDR1 and CDR2 from the germline V gene are SGHTA and FQGNSA. The J segment lost 4 bases and the V segment lost 5 bases, leaving 9 bases of the junction unmatched. This CDR3 contains 15 residues. The CDR3 DNA reads as TGTGCCAGCAGCCAAACCGGGACAGGCTCCTATGGCTACACCTTC. The encoded protein is CASSQTGTGSYGYTF.

In this sample, this clonotype turned up many times. The V gene is TRBV7-9, the J gene TRBJ2-1, with D maybe TRBD2 (5 bases). The germline V gene has CDR1 SEHNR and CDR2 FQNEAQ (reference sequence). The CDR3 spans 15 residues. Trimming took 3 bases from V and 0 from J, leaving 9 bases between them. The CDR3 DNA follows: TGTGCCAGCAGCTTTGCTGGGAGCTCCTACAATGAGCAGTTCTTC. Its translation: CASSFAGSSYNEQFF.

This clonotype was found a few times. Its ends do not fully match the called genes, so a read error is possible. The chain joins TRBV12-3 or TRBV12-4 to TRBJ1-5; weak D call: TRBD1 (6 bases). There are 12 residues in the CDR3. The chain's CDR3 is CASTGFNQPQNF. CDR3 DNA: TGTGCCTCAACAGGGTTTAATCAGCCCCAGAATTTT.

The rearrangement joins TRBV18 to TRBJ1-2; TRBD1 matches at 9 bases. V shed 3 bases and J 6 bases; nucleotides not matched to a gene: 8. Looked up from germline, CDR1 is KGHSH and CDR2 is LQKENI. The CDR3 is 15 residues long. The CDR3: CASSPADRGGHGYTF. CDR3 in DNA: TGTGCCAGCTCACCTGCGGACAGGGGCGGGCATGGCTACACCTTC.

This clonotype has ten or more counts. This chain uses TRBV9 with TRBJ1-2; the D gene is possibly TRBD1 (5 bases). Trimming removed 3 bases from V and 4 bases from J, with 16 bases in between. Germline loops: CDR1 SGDLS, CDR2 YYNGEE. CDR3 length: 15 amino acids. This chain's CDR3 is CASSAPGRVSYGYTF. In DNA form, the CDR3 reads TGTGCCAGCAGCGCCCCGGGCAGGGTGAGCTATGGCTACACCTTC.

This clonotype has a count of ten or more. This chain uses TRBV14 with TRBJ1-6; D not certain. Germline assignment: CDR1 SGHDN and CDR2 FVKESK. The CDR3 length is 14 residues. Trimming took 3 bases from V and 13 from J, leaving 16 bases between them. The CDR3 bases are TGTGCCAGCAGCCACGGCGGAGGACCGCTCCCCCTCCACTTT. It specifies CASSHGGGPLPLHF. Variable domain in full (rest from reference TRBV14 and TRBJ1-6): EAGVTQFPSHSVIEKGQTVTLRCDPISGHDNLYWYRRVMGKEIKFLLHFVKESKQDESGMPNNRFLAERTGGTYSTLKVQPAELEDSGVYFCASSHGGGPLPLHFGNGTRLTVT.

This clonotype was counted ten times or more. V and J are TRBV7-6 and TRBJ1-1; D is undetermined. The CDR3 length is 17 residues. In germline, CDR1 is SGHVS, CDR2 FNYEAQ. The germline V and J ends were trimmed by 5 bases and 3 bases, with 22 bases remaining between them. This CDR3 reads CASSPRAAEKVDTEAFF. The CDR3 bases are TGTGCCAGCAGCCCAAGGGCCGCGGAGAAGGTGGACACTGAAGCTTTCTTT.

This clonotype appeared many times. The chain combines TRBV27 with TRBJ1-1, with no clear D. V was pared by 2 bases and J by 0 bases, with 7 bases between. The V gene's germline CDR1 is MNHEY and CDR2 SMNVEV (reference sequence). CDR3 length: 14 residues. This CDR3 reads CASSLTTMNTEAFF. Written as DNA, the CDR3 is TGTGCCAGCAGTTTAACTACTATGAACACTGAAGCTTTCTTT.

This clonotype was detected many times. The rearrangement links TRBV15 to TRBJ2-7, with no clear D. The V end lost 0 bases, the J end lost 2 bases, and 11 bases lay between the germline ends. Germline V CDR1 and CDR2: LNHNV, YYDKDF (reference sequence). The CDR3 sequence is 15 residues long. CDR3 coding DNA: TGTGCCACCAGCAGAGAAGGGCAGGCGCCCTACGAGCAGTACTTC. It yields the protein CATSREGQAPYEQYF.

This clonotype was counted ten times or more. CDR3 residues: CSAGNRTLEQYF. CDR3 nucleotide sequence: TGCAGTGCAGGGAACAGGACCCTAGAGCAGTACTTC. V usage is TRBV20-1 and J usage is TRBJ2-7, with D possibly being TRBD1 (5 bases). Germline CDR1 is DFQATT and CDR2 is SNEGSKA (reference sequence). The CDR3 spans 12 residues. Trimming took 6 bases from V and 7 from J, leaving 16 bases between them.

Points on this clonotype: At one of its ends the junction is not consistent with the germline gene, which may arise from a read error. V usage is TRBV5-1 and J usage is TRBJ1-5; D is possibly TRBD1 (6 bases). Germline CDR1 is SGHRS and CDR2 is YFSETQ. The CDR3 has 14 amino acids. CDR3 sequence: CASSTGQIDQPQNF. CDR3 nucleotide sequence: TGCGCCAGCAGCACTGGACAGATTGATCAGCCCCAGAATTTT. Looking up the rest from reference TRBV5-1 and TRBJ1-5 gives the full variable domain: KAGVTQTPRYLIKTRGQQVTLSCSPISGHRSVSWYQQTPGQGLQFLFEYFSETQRNKGNFPGRFSGRQFSNSRSEMNVSTLELGDSALYLCASSTGQIDQPQNFGDGTRLSIL.

This clonotype was counted many times. V is TRBV6-4 and J is TRBJ2-2; possibly TRBD1 for D (6 bases). The V gene's germline CDR1 is MRHNA and CDR2 SNTAGT. The CDR3 has 15 residues. V gave up 2 bases and J gave up 5 bases, with 12 bases separating them. The CDR3 DNA is TGTGCCAGCAGTGACAGTCACAGGGAGACCGGGGAGCTGTTTTTT. Its protein product is CASSDSHRETGELFF.

This clonotype was picked up many times. The rearrangement links TRBV20-1 to TRBJ2-5; 7 bases are a match to TRBD1. V was clipped by 3 bases and J by 5 bases; unmatched bases: 6. The germline V gene encodes CDR1 DFQATT and CDR2 SNEGSKA (reference sequence). This CDR3 spans 13 amino acids. CDR3 region: CSARETGWETQYF. In DNA, the CDR3 is TGCAGTGCTAGGGAGACAGGGTGGGAGACCCAGTACTTC.

This clonotype was observed at least ten times. The chain is built from TRBV10-3 and TRBJ2-5; 7 bases map to TRBD2. Germline V gives CDR1 ENHRY, CDR2 SYGVKD. Trimming cost V 6 bases and J 1 base; bases outside gene matches: 5. This CDR3 region has 14 residues. The CDR3: CAISLTSAQETQYF. DNA of the CDR3: TGTGCCATCAGCCTCACTAGCGCCCAAGAGACCCAGTACTTC.

This clonotype occurred many times. The chain employs TRBV7-9 and TRBJ1-1; the D gene is possibly TRBD1 (5 bases). Looked up from germline, CDR1 is SEHNR and CDR2 is FQNEAQ (reference sequence). The CDR3 has 13 residues. V was shortened by 3 bases and J by 2 bases, with 7 bases between the two germline ends. CDR3 nucleotide sequence: TGTGCCAGCAGCTTCGACAGTAACACTGAAGCTTTCTTT. This codes for CASSFDSNTEAFF. The complete variable domain, with remaining parts taken from reference TRBV7-9 and TRBJ1-1, reads DTGVSQNPRHKITKRGQNVTFRCDPISEHNRLYWYRQTLGQGPEFLTYFQNEAQLEKSRLLSDRFSAERPKGSFSTLEIQRTEQGDSAMYLCASSFDSNTEAFFGQGTRLTVV.

This clonotype was observed a few times. This chain joins TRBV18 and TRBJ2-1; D is unresolved. Looked up from germline, CDR1 is KGHSH and CDR2 is LQKENI. This CDR3 contains 15 residues. V lost 1 base, J lost 5 bases, and 12 bases lay in between. The CDR3 bases are TGTGCCAGCTCACCACTTAACGGGCTTGACAATGAGCAGTTCTTC. It specifies CASSPLNGLDNEQFF.

This clonotype was found many times. CDR3: CASSLTGQLNTEAFF. As DNA, the CDR3 is TGCGCCAGCAGCTTAACGGGACAACTGAACACTGAAGCTTTCTTT. The chain carries TRBV5-1 and TRBJ1-1, with D possibly matching TRBD1 (6 bases). The CDR3 extends over 15 amino acids. Trimming took off 2 bases at V and 0 bases at J, with 11 bases between the two ends. The germline V gene has CDR1 SGHRS and CDR2 YFSETQ.

This clonotype was detected many times. The chain recombines TRBV29-1 with TRBJ2-3; a weak D match, TRBD1 (6 bases). V lost 2 bases and J 4 bases, leaving 16 bases between the germline ends. The CDR3 contains 15 residues. CDR1 and CDR2 (germline): SQVTM, ANQGSEA. CDR3 loop: CSVEHFGQGPDTQYF. DNA of the CDR3: TGCAGCGTTGAACACTTTGGTCAGGGGCCAGATACGCAGTATTTT.

There are many counts of this clonotype. This chain joins TRBV7-6 and TRBJ1-1; maybe TRBD1 (6 bases). Germline V gene sequence: CDR1 SGHVS, CDR2 FNYEAQ. This CDR3 region has 17 residues. The V gene lost 5 bases and the J gene lost 0 bases, with 19 bases spanning the gap. The CDR3 sequence is CASSLGTPIDLNTEAFF. In nucleotides, the CDR3 is TGTGCCAGCAGCCTCGGGACACCGATAGACTTGAACACTGAAGCTTTCTTT.

This clonotype was counted at least ten times. The chain joins TRBV5-6 to TRBJ2-5; unclear D gene. The length of the CDR3 is 14 residues. V lost 3 bases to trimming and J lost 0 bases, with 9 bases between them. Germline CDR1 is SGHDT and CDR2 is YYEEEE. CDR3 loop: CASSSPGYQETQYF. CDR3 nucleotide sequence: TGTGCCAGCAGCTCCCCAGGTTACCAAGAGACCCAGTACTTC.

The sample holds many counts of this clonotype. The V and J genes are TRBV29-1 and TRBJ1-1; D ambiguous. In germline, CDR1 is SQVTM, CDR2 ANQGSEA. The V end was cut by 5 bases, the J end by 0 bases, with 10 bases between. The CDR3 has 13 residues. The CDR3 protein is CSVSAQLNTEAFF. DNA of the CDR3: TGCAGCGTTTCGGCCCAGCTGAACACTGAAGCTTTCTTT.

This clonotype has a count of ten or more. The chain links TRBV12-3 or TRBV12-4 to TRBJ1-2; tentative D call: TRBD1 (5 bases). V dropped 6 bases and J dropped 7 bases, with 12 bases sitting between them. The CDR3 sequence is 12 residues long. The CDR3 nucleotides are TGTGCCAGCAGCAAACCAGGGTTTGGCTACACCTTC. Translated: CASSKPGFGYTF.